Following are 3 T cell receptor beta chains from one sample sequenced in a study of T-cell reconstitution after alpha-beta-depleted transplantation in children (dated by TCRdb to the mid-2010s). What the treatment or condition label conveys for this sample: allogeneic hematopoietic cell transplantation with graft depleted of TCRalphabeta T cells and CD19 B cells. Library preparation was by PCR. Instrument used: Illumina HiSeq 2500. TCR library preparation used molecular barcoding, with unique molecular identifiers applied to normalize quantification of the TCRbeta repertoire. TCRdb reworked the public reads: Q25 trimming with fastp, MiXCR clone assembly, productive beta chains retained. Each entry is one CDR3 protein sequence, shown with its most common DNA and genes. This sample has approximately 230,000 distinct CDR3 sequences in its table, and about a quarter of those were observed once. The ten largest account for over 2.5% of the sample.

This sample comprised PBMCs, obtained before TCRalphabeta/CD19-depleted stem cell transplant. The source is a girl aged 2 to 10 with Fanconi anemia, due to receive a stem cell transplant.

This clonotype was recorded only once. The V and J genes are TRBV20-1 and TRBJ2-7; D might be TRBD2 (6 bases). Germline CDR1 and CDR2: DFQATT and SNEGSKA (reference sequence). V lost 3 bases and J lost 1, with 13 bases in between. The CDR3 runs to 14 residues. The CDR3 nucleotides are TGCAGTGCTAGTGGCGGACTATCGTCCTACGAGCAGTACTTC. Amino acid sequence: CSASGGLSSYEQYF.

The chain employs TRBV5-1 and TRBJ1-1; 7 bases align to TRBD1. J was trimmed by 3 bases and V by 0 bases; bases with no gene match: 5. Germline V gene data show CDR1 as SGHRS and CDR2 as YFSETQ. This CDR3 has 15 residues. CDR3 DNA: TGCGCCAGCAGCTTGGGAAGGGGGCAGGACACTGAAGCTTTCTTT. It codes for CASSLGRGQDTEAFF.

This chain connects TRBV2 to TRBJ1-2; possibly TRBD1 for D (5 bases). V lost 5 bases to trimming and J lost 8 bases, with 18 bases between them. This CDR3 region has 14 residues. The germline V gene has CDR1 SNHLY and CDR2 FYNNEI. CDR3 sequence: CASSRRETKSGYTF. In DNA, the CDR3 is TGTGCCAGCAGTCGCAGGGAAACCAAGTCAGGCTACACCTTC. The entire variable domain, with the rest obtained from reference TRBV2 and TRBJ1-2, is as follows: EPEVTQTPSHQVTQMGQEVILRCVPISNHLYFYWYRQILGQKVEFLVSFYNNEISEKSEIFDDQFSVERPDGSNFTLKIRSTKLEDSAMYFCASSRRETKSGYTFGSGTRLTVV.